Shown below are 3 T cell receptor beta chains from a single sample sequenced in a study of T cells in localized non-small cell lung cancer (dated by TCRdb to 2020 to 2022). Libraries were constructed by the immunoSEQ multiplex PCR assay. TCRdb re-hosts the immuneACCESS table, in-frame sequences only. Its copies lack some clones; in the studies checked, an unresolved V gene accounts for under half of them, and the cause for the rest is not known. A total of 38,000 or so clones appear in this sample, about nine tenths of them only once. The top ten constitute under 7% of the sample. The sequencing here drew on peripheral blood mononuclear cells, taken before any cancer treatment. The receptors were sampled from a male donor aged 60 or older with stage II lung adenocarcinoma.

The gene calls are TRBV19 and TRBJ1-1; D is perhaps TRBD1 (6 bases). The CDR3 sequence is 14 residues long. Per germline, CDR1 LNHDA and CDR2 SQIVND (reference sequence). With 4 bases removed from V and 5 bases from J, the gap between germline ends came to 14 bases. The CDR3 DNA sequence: TGTGCCAGTAGTACGATCAGAACAGGGACTGAAGCTTTCTTT. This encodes CASSTIRTGTEAFF.

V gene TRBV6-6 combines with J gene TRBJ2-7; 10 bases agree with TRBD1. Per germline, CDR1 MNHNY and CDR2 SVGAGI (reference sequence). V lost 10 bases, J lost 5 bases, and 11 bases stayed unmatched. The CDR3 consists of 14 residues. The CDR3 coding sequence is TGTGCCATGTCTATCCGGGACAGGGGCCACGAGCAGTACTTC. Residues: CAMSIRDRGHEQYF.

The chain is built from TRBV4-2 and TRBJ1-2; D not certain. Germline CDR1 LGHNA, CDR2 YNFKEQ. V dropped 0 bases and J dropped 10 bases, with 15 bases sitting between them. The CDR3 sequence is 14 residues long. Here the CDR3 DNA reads TGTGCCAGCAGCCAAGATGGCGGGTACTTGGACTACACCTTC. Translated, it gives CASSQDGGYLDYTF.